The 15 T cell receptor beta chains below all came from one sample that was sequenced in a study of cytomegalovirus exposure and HLA in healthy donors. Amplification used 60 Vbeta primers and 13 Jbeta primers. Sequencing used immunoSEQ multiplex PCR; TCRdb keeps in-frame clones, though not all of them. The data contain about 130,000 clones, over 60% of them singletons. The sequenced sample was PBMCs. The receptors were sampled from a female donor in good health and CMV-seronegative.

There are a few counts of this clone. The chain is built from TRBV28 and TRBJ2-7; 13 positions match TRBD2. CDR3 length: 15 residues. CDR1 is MDHEN, CDR2 SYDVKM, per germline. V shed 6 bases, J shed 6 bases, and the junction held 8 bases outside the gene matches. Written as DNA, the CDR3 is TGTGCCAGCAGCCCGTGGACTAGCGGGAGACTCGAGCAGTACTTC. This codes for CASSPWTSGRLEQYF.

The V gene is TRBV9, the J gene TRBJ1-3, with a tentative D call TRBD1 (6 bases). Germline lookup yields CDR1 SGDLS and CDR2 YYNGEE. The CDR3 spans 16 residues. V was pared by 3 bases and J by 8 bases, with 21 bases between. This chain's CDR3 is CASSASGQPASDTIYF. CDR3 coding DNA: TGTGCCAGCAGCGCCAGTGGACAGCCCGCGTCCGACACCATATATTTT.

The rearrangement joins TRBV18 to TRBJ1-2, with TRBD1 identical over 9 bases. The CDR3 runs 14 residues. Germline CDR1 and CDR2: KGHSH and LQKENI. The junction had 7 bases not matched to a gene; V was cut back by 3 bases and J by 8 bases. For the CDR3, the DNA is TGTGCCAGCTCACCTCCCGGGACAGGGTTCGGCTACACCTTC. It codes for CASSPPGTGFGYTF.

About this clone itself: The junction departs from germline at one end; a sequencing error may be responsible. The rearrangement uses TRBV5-8 and TRBJ2-4; 7 positions match TRBD1. This CDR3 region has 17 residues. From germline, CDR1 is SGHTS and CDR2 YDEGEE. CDR3 in DNA: TGTGCCAGCAGCTTGGGGTGGGACAGAATAGCCAAAAACAGTCAGTACTTC. Amino acid sequence: CASSLGWDRIAKNSQYF.

The chain employs TRBV19 and TRBJ2-6; 8 bases are a match to TRBD1. Germline loops: CDR1 LNHDA, CDR2 SQIVND (reference sequence). The V and J ends lost 8 bases and 5 bases, in that order; junction bases with no gene match: 11. This CDR3 contains 16 residues. The CDR3 sequence is CASGDRGGSRANVLTF. The CDR3, as DNA: TGTGCCAGTGGTGACAGGGGCGGTTCTCGGGCCAACGTCCTGACTTTC.

This chain joins TRBV18 and TRBJ1-5; maybe TRBD1 (6 bases). The V and J ends lost 5 bases and 1 base respectively, with 12 bases between them. This CDR3 has 15 residues. Germline V gene lookup returns CDR1 KGHSH and CDR2 LQKENI. The CDR3 loop reads CASSTGTGSNQPQHF. Here the CDR3 DNA reads TGTGCCAGCTCAACAGGGACGGGAAGCAATCAGCCCCAGCATTTT. Supplemented by reference TRBV18 and TRBJ1-5, the full variable domain reads NAGVMQNPRHLVRRRGQEARLRCSPMKGHSHVYWYRQLPEEGLKFMVYLQKENIIDESGMPKERFSAEFPKEGPSILRIQQVVRGDSAAYFCASSTGTGSNQPQHFGDGTRLSIL.

Concerning this clone: An end of the junction does not agree with germline; a read error may underlie this. The CDR3 protein is CASSHRTAPYGQYF. In DNA, the CDR3 is TGTGCCAGCAGCCACAGGACAGCCCCCTACGGGCAGTACTTC. The rearrangement joins TRBV7-9 to TRBJ2-7; TRBD1 might be the D (6 bases). The CDR3 length is 14 residues. Germline loops: CDR1 SEHNR, CDR2 FQNEAQ (reference sequence).

This clone was picked up a small number of times. The V call is TRBV18, the J call TRBJ2-5, with 9 bases aligning to TRBD1. The CDR3 runs to 17 residues. The V gene's germline CDR1 is KGHSH and CDR2 LQKENI. V was pared by 8 bases and J by 5 bases, with 18 bases of the junction left unmatched. CDR3 amino acids: CASAKRPGQGSEETQYF. The CDR3 DNA sequence: TGTGCCAGCGCAAAGAGGCCGGGACAGGGTTCCGAGGAGACCCAGTACTTC.

The chain has TRBV6-6 and TRBJ2-5; 7 bases fit TRBD2. CDR3 size: 15 residues. The germline gives CDR1 MNHNY, CDR2 SVGAGI (reference sequence). Trimming cost V 2 bases and J 1 base; bases outside gene matches: 4. CDR3 amino acids: CASSYGGGGQETQYF. The CDR3, as DNA: TGTGCCAGCAGTTACGGGGGGGGTGGCCAAGAGACCCAGTACTTC.

The chain carries TRBV10-3 and TRBJ2-1; 9 nucleotides align to TRBD2. The CDR3 loop spans 19 amino acids. Germline lookup yields CDR1 ENHRY and CDR2 SYGVKD. The J segment lost 1 base and the V segment lost 2 bases, leaving 12 bases of the junction unmatched. CDR3 sequence: CAISEGKRAGGSSYNEQFF. The CDR3 DNA reads as TGTGCCATCAGTGAGGGGAAACGAGCGGGAGGTAGTTCCTACAATGAGCAGTTCTTC.

The chain combines TRBV27 with TRBJ1-1; TRBD1 matches at 7 bases. The germline V gene has CDR1 MNHEY and CDR2 SMNVEV (reference sequence). The CDR3 runs to 14 residues. Trimming took 5 bases from V and 3 from J; bases not matched to a gene: 6. This CDR3 is CASSPQGSHTEAFF. CDR3 DNA: TGTGCCAGCAGTCCACAGGGGAGCCACACTGAAGCTTTCTTT.

This chain uses TRBV28 with TRBJ2-3, with TRBD1 matching over 8 bases. CDR1 MDHEN and CDR2 SYDVKM come from the germline V gene. J lost 4 bases, V lost 4 bases, and 13 bases had no gene match. CDR3 length: 17 residues. CDR3 DNA: TGTGCCAGCAGTTCCTACGCGGGACAGGAAGTAGCAGATACGCAGTATTTT. Encoded protein: CASSSYAGQEVADTQYF.

The chain joins TRBV27 to TRBJ1-4; D perhaps matches TRBD1 (5 bases). Germline values: CDR1 MNHEY, CDR2 SMNVEV (reference sequence). The CDR3 spans 13 residues. The germline V and J ends were trimmed by 5 bases and 8 bases, with 12 bases remaining between them. DNA for the CDR3: TGTGCCAGCAGTCCCCGGACACAAGAAAAACTGTTTTTT. It encodes CASSPRTQEKLFF. Variable domain in full (rest from reference TRBV27 and TRBJ1-4): EAQVTQNPRYLITVTGKKLTVTCSQNMNHEYMSWYRQDPGLGLRQIYYSMNVEVTDKGDVPEGYKVSRKEKRNFPLILESPSPNQTSLYFCASSPRTQEKLFFGSGTQLSVL.

The chain links TRBV28 to TRBJ2-7, with 8 bases lining up with TRBD1. Germline V gene lookup returns CDR1 MDHEN and CDR2 SYDVKM. The length of the CDR3 is 15 residues. Losses at the gene ends were 3 bases for V and 2 bases for J; bases not matched to a gene: 6. CDR3 region: CASSLGGTGAYEQYF. CDR3 nucleotide sequence: TGTGCCAGCAGTTTGGGTGGGACAGGTGCCTACGAGCAGTACTTC.

The V call is TRBV10-1, the J call TRBJ2-1, with 7 bases that match TRBD2. The V and J ends lost 3 bases and 6 bases, in that order; junction bases with no gene match: 14. This CDR3 has 17 residues. Germline V CDR1 and CDR2: WNHNN, SYGVQD (reference sequence). The CDR3 DNA reads TGCGCCAGCAGTGACCCCCTTGCCCCCGGGAGGCTCAATGAGCAGTTCTTC. Amino acid sequence: CASSDPLAPGRLNEQFF.